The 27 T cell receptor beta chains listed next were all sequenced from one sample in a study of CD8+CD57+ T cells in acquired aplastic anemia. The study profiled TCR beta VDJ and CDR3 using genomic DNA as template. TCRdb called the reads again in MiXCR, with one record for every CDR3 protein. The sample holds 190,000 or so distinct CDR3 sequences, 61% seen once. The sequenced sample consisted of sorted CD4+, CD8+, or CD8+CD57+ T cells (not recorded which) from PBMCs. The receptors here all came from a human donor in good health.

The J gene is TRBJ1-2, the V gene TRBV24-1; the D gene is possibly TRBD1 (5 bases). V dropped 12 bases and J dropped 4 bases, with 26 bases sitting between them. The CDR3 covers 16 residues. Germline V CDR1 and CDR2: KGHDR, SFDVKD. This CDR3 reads CAYDLRRYRGAYGYTF. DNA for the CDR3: TGTGCCTACGACCTCAGGAGGTACCGAGGGGCCTATGGCTACACCTTC.

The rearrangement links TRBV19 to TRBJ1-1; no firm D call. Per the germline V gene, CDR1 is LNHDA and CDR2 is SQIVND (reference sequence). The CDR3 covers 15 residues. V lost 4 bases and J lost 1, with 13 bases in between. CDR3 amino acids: CASSTRRITNTEAFF. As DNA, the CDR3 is TGTGCCAGTAGTACGAGACGGATCACGAACACTGAAGCTTTCTTT.

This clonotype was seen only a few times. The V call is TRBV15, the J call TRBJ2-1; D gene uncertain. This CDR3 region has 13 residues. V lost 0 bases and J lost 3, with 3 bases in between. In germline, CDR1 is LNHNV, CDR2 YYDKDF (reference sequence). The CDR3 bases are TGTGCCACCAGCAGAGACTACTACAATGAGCAGTTCTTC. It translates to CATSRDYYNEQFF.

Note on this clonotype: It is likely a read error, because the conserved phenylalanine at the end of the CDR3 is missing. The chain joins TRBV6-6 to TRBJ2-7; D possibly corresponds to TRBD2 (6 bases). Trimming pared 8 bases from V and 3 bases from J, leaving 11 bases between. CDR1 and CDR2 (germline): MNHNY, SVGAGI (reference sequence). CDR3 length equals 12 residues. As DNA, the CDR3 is TGTGCCAGCGGGACTGACAGCTACGAGCAGTACCTC. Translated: CASGTDSYEQYL.

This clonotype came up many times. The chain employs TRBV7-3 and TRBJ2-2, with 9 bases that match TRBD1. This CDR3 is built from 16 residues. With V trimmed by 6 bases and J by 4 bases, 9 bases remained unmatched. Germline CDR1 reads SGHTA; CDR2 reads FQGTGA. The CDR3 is CASRPDRGSPTGELFF. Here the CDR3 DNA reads TGTGCCAGCAGACCCGACAGGGGGTCTCCCACCGGGGAGCTGTTTTTT.

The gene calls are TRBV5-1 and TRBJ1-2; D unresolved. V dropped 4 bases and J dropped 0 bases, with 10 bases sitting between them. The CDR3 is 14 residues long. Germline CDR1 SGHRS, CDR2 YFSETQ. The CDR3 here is CASSLDKANYGYTF. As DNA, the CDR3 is TGCGCCAGCAGCCTAGACAAAGCTAACTATGGCTACACCTTC.

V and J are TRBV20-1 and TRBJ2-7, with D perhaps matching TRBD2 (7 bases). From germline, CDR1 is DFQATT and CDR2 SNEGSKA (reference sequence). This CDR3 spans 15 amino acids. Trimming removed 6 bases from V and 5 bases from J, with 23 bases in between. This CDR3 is CSAQGGGVEIHEQYF. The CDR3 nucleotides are TGCAGTGCCCAAGGGGGGGGCGTTGAGATCCACGAGCAGTACTTC.

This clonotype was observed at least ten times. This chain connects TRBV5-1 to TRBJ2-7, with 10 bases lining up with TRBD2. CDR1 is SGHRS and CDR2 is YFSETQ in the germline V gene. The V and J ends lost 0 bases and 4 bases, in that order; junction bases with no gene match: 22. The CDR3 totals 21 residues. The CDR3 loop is CASSLDPFTGTSVKNFYEQYF. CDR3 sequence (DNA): TGCGCCAGCAGCTTGGACCCTTTCACCGGGACTAGCGTCAAAAATTTTTACGAGCAGTACTTC.

The CDR3 reads CASSAGPGLAGDTDTQYF. The CDR3 coding sequence is TGTGCCAGCAGCGCCGGACCGGGACTAGCGGGGGACACAGATACGCAGTATTTT. V is TRBV7-7 and J is TRBJ2-3, with 14 positions matching TRBD2. Trimming took 5 bases from V and 2 from J; bases not matched to a gene: 9. The CDR3 has 18 residues. Germline CDR1 reads SSHAT; CDR2 reads FNYEAQ (reference sequence).

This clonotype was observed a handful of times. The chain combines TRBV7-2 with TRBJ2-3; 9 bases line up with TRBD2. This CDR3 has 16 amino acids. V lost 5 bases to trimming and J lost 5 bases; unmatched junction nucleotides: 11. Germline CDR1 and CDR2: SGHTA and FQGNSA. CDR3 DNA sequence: TGTGCCAGCAGCGGCAGGGGCGGGGGGGCTGGAGATACGCAGTATTTT. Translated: CASSGRGGGAGDTQYF.

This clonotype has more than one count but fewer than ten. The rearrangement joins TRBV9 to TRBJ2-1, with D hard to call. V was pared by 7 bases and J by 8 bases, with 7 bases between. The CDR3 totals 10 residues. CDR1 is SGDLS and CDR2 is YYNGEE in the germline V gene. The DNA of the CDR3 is TGTGCCAGCCCCGAAGATGAGCAGTTCTTC. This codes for CASPEDEQFF.

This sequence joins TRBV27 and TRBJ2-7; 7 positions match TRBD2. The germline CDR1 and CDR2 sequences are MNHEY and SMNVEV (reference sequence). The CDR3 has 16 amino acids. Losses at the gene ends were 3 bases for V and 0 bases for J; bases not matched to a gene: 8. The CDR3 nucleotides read TGTGCCAGCAGTTTTTTTACGGGAGGATCCTCCTACGAGCAGTACTTC. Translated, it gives CASSFFTGGSSYEQYF.

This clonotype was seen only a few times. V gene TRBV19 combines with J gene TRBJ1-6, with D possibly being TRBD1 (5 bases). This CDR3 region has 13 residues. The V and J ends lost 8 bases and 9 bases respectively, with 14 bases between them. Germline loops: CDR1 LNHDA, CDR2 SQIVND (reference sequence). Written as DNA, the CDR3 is TGTGCCAGTTTGCCGGGACTCGGTTCACCCCTCCACTTT. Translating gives CASLPGLGSPLHF.

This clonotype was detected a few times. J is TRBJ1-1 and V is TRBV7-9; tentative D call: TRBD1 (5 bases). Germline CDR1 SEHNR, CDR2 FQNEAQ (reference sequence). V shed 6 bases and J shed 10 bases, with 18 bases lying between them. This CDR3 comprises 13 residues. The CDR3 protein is CASRNFRGEGAFF. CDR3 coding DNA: TGTGCCAGCAGGAACTTCCGGGGGGAGGGAGCTTTCTTT.

CDR3 in DNA: TGTGCCAGCAGCGTCACCAGTAGCTCCTACAATGAGCAGTTCTTC. Translating it yields CASSVTSSSYNEQFF. The V and J genes are TRBV9 and TRBJ2-1, with D uncertain. The CDR3 extends over 15 amino acids. V was shortened by 2 bases and J by 0 bases, with 9 bases between the two germline ends. Germline values: CDR1 SGDLS, CDR2 YYNGEE. Full variable domain (rest looked up from reference TRBV9 and TRBJ2-1): DSGVTQTPKHLITATGQRVTLRCSPRSGDLSVYWYQQSLDQGLQFLIQYYNGEERAKGNILERFSAQQFPDLHSELNLSSLELGDSALYFCASSVTSSSYNEQFFGPGTRLTVL.

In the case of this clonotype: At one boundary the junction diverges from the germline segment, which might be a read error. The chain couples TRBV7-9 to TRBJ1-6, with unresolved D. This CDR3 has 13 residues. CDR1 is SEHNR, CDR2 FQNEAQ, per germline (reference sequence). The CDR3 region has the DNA TGTGCCACCAGCAGAGGACCGCAGAGACCCCTCCACTTT. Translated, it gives CATSRGPQRPLHF.

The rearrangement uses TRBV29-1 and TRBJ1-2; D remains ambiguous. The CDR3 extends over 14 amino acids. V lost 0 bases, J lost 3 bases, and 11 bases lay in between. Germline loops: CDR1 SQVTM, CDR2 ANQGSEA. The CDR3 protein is CSVEDQHSYYGYTF. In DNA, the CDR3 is TGCAGCGTTGAAGATCAGCACAGCTACTATGGCTACACCTTC.

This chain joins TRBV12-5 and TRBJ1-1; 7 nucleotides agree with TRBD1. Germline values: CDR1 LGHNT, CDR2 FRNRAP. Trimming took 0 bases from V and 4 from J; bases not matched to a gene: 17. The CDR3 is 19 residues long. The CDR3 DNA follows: TGTGCTAGTGGTTTGGTACTGATCTCCCATTTCCCAGGGGGCACTGAAGCTTTCTTT. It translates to CASGLVLISHFPGGTEAFF.

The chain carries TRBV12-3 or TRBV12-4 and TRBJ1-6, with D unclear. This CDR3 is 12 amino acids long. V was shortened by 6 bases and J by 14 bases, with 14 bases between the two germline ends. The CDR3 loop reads CASRSPGLALHF. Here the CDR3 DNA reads TGTGCCAGCAGGTCGCCAGGTCTGGCCCTCCACTTT.

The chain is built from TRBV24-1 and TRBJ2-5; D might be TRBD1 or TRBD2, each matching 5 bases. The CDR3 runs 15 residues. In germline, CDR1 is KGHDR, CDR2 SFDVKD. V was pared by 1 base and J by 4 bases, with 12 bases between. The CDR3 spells CATSDLRGAGETQYF. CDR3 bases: TGTGCCACCAGTGATTTAAGAGGGGCAGGAGAGACCCAGTACTTC.

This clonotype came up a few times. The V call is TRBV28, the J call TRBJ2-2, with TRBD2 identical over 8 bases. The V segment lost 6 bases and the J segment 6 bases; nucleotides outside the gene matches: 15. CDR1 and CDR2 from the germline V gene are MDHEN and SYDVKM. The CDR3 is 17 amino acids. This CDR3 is CASSPSGLAEFSGELFF. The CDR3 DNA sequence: TGTGCCAGCAGCCCTTCCGGACTAGCTGAATTCTCCGGGGAGCTGTTTTTT.

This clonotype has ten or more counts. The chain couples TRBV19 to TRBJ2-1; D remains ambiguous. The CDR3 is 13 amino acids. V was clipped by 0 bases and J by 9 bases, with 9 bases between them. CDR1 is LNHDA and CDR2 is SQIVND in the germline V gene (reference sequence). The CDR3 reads CASSIDLAGEQFF. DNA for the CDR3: TGTGCCAGTAGTATAGATCTGGCAGGTGAGCAGTTCTTC.

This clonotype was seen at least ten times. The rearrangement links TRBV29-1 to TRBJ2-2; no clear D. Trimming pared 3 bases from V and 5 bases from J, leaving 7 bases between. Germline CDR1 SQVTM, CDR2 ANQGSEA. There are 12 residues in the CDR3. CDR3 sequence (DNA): TGCAGCGTTGATTGGGGTACCGGGGAGCTGTTTTTT. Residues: CSVDWGTGELFF.

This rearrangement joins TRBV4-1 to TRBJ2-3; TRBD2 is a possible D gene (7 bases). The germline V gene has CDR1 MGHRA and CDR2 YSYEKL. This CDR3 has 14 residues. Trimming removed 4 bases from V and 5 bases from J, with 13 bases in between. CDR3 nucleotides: TGCGCCAGCAGCCGAGGGGGGGCCGTAGATACGCAGTATTTT. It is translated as CASSRGGAVDTQYF.

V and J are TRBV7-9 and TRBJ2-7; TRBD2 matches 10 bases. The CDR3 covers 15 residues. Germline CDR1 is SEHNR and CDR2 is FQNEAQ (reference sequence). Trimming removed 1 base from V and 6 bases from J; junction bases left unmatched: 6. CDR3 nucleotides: TGTGCCAGCAGCTTAGGACTAGCGGGCTTTTTCGAGCAGTACTTC. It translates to CASSLGLAGFFEQYF.

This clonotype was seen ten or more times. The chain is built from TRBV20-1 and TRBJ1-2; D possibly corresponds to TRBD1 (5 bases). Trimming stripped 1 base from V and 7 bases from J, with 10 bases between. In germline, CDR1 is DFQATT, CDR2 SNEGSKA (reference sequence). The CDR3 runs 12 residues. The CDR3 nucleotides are TGCAGTGCTAGAGGGGGGGGGTTTGGCTACACCTTC. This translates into CSARGGGFGYTF.

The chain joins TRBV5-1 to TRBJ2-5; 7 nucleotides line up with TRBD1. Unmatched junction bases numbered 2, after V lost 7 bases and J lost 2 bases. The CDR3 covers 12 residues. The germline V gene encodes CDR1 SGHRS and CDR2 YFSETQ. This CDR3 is CASPGQQETQYF. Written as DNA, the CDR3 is TGCGCCAGCCCGGGACAGCAAGAGACCCAGTACTTC.